The 18 T cell receptor beta chains in this list originate from one sample, sequenced in a study of blood T cell repertoires in COVID-19. The method was immunoSEQ multiplex PCR; TCRdb's version includes in-frame clones alone and lacks a portion of them. The repertoire consists of some 78,000 clones, with 80% to 95% occurring once and the leading ten covering around 0.93%. Sequenced: peripheral blood. The receptors originated from a woman in her forties or fifties in a cohort sampled during active COVID-19.

The chain joins TRBV6-5 to TRBJ2-3, with D possibly matching TRBD2 (5 bases). CDR1 MNHEY and CDR2 SVGAGI come from the germline V gene. The V gene lost 7 bases and the J gene lost 0 bases, with 8 bases spanning the gap. This CDR3 spans 13 amino acids. Here the CDR3 DNA reads TGTGCCAGCACCCGCGGGAGCACAGATACGCAGTATTTT. Its protein product is CASTRGSTDTQYF.

The chain employs TRBV27 and TRBJ1-2, with unresolved D. V dropped 6 bases and J dropped 7 bases, with 18 bases sitting between them. The CDR3 spans 14 residues. CDR1 is MNHEY and CDR2 is SMNVEV in the germline V gene (reference sequence). The CDR3: CASSLTWRVAGYTF. Here the CDR3 DNA reads TGTGCCAGCAGCTTGACTTGGAGGGTAGCTGGCTACACCTTC.

This chain links TRBV7-2 with TRBJ2-3; D possibly corresponds to TRBD2 (6 bases). The CDR3 has 13 residues. V shed 0 bases and J shed 5 bases, with 6 bases lying between them. Germline values: CDR1 SGHTA, CDR2 FQGNSA. CDR3: CASSLAGGDTQYF. In DNA form, the CDR3 reads TGTGCCAGCAGCTTAGCGGGGGGAGATACGCAGTATTTT.

The chain joins TRBV27 to TRBJ1-2; TRBD1 matches at 8 bases. This CDR3 spans 15 amino acids. Trimming removed 2 bases from V and 2 bases from J; junction bases left unmatched: 4. Germline V gene lookup returns CDR1 MNHEY and CDR2 SMNVEV (reference sequence). As DNA, the CDR3 is TGTGCCAGCAGTTTAAAAGGGACAGGCAACTATGGCTACACCTTC. Translation gives CASSLKGTGNYGYTF.

The rearrangement uses TRBV4-1 and TRBJ1-3; TRBD1 agrees at 7 bases. With V trimmed by 5 bases and J by 8 bases, 6 bases remained unmatched. CDR1 is MGHRA, CDR2 YSYEKL, per germline. This CDR3 contains 13 residues. Here the CDR3 DNA reads TGCGCCAGCAGCGGACAGGTGGTAGACACCATATATTTT. This translates into CASSGQVVDTIYF.

The chain combines TRBV12-3 or TRBV12-4 with TRBJ2-3; D gene uncertain. CDR3 length equals 10 residues. Trimming pared 5 bases from V and 10 bases from J, leaving 7 bases between. The CDR3 coding sequence is TGTGCCAGCAGTATGGCGGCGCAGTATTTT. It encodes CASSMAAQYF.

In DNA form, the CDR3 reads TGCAGCGTTGAACACCACGGGGGACAGGGCTATGGCTACACCTTC. Its translation: CSVEHHGGQGYGYTF. The chain combines TRBV29-1 with TRBJ1-2; 9 bases agree with TRBD1. The CDR3 totals 15 residues. Germline V lookup: CDR1 SQVTM, CDR2 ANQGSEA. Trimming at V came to 2 bases and at J to 4 bases, leaving 8 bases not matched to a gene.

The chain combines TRBV18 with TRBJ2-7; 7 nucleotides match TRBD1. Per the germline V gene, CDR1 is KGHSH and CDR2 is LQKENI. The V gene end was trimmed by 6 bases and the J gene end by 1 base; junction bases not matched to a gene: 6. This CDR3 has 14 residues. This chain's CDR3 is CASSVATGSYEQYF. CDR3 DNA: TGTGCCAGCTCCGTTGCGACAGGGTCCTACGAGCAGTACTTC.

V is TRBV29-1 and J is TRBJ1-1; a possible D gene is TRBD1 (5 bases). V was cut by 5 bases and J by 0 bases, with 10 bases left in between. Looked up from germline, CDR1 is SQVTM and CDR2 is ANQGSEA. The CDR3 extends over 13 amino acids. The CDR3 DNA sequence: TGCAGCGTTCTTGACAGACTGAACACTGAAGCTTTCTTT. Translating it yields CSVLDRLNTEAFF.

V gene TRBV18 combines with J gene TRBJ1-2; 10 bases line up with TRBD1. The germline V gene encodes CDR1 KGHSH and CDR2 LQKENI. Trimming cost V 3 bases and J 6 bases; bases outside gene matches: 7. This CDR3 has 15 residues. CDR3 in amino acids: CASSPGQGKYNGYTF. CDR3 bases: TGTGCCAGCTCACCGGGACAGGGGAAGTATAATGGCTACACCTTC. The whole variable domain, filled in from reference TRBV18 and TRBJ1-2, reads NAGVMQNPRHLVRRRGQEARLRCSPMKGHSHVYWYRQLPEEGLKFMVYLQKENIIDESGMPKERFSAEFPKEGPSILRIQQVVRGDSAAYFCASSPGQGKYNGYTFGSGTRLTVV.

The chain uses TRBV7-9 and TRBJ1-2, with 9 nucleotides matching TRBD1. This CDR3 has 13 residues. Germline V CDR1 and CDR2: SEHNR, FQNEAQ (reference sequence). J was trimmed by 8 bases and V by 5 bases; bases with no gene match: 6. The DNA for the CDR3 is TGTGCCAGCAGCCCTACAGGGGGCGGCGGCTACACCTTC. It yields the protein CASSPTGGGGYTF.

The V gene is TRBV7-8, the J gene TRBJ2-5; D not resolved. The length of the CDR3 is 13 residues. V was clipped by 2 bases and J by 5 bases, with 9 bases between them. Germline V gene data show CDR1 as SGHVS and CDR2 as FQNEAQ. CDR3 in DNA: TGTGCCAGCAGCTTATCGAGATGGGAGACCCAGTACTTC. As protein: CASSLSRWETQYF.

The gene calls are TRBV27 and TRBJ2-6; D is possibly TRBD1 (6 bases). Germline CDR1 is MNHEY and CDR2 is SMNVEV (reference sequence). This CDR3 region has 16 residues. V lost 8 bases to trimming and J lost 2 bases, with 16 bases between them. DNA for the CDR3: TGTGCCAGCCGACGAGGGGGTGTCGCTGGGGCCAACGTCCTGACTTTC. It translates to CASRRGGVAGANVLTF.

There are a few counts of this clone. The chain is built from TRBV29-1 and TRBJ1-1; D ambiguous. V lost 4 bases and J lost 1, with 4 bases in between. CDR1 and CDR2 from the germline V gene are SQVTM and ANQGSEA. CDR3 length: 11 residues. CDR3 protein: CSVGQNTEAFF. Written as DNA, the CDR3 is TGCAGCGTTGGGCAGAACACTGAAGCTTTCTTT.

This clone was seen only once. The chain carries TRBV7-2 and TRBJ2-7, with 7 bases fitting TRBD2. The CDR3 runs to 16 residues. Trimming at V came to 3 bases and at J to 3 bases, leaving 11 bases not matched to a gene. Germline V lookup: CDR1 SGHTA, CDR2 FQGNSA. CDR3 DNA sequence: TGTGCCAGCAGCTTTGGTAGGGGACTAAAACGCTACGAGCAGTACTTC. Translating it yields CASSFGRGLKRYEQYF.

The rearrangement links TRBV28 to TRBJ2-4, with TRBD1 matching 8 bases. This CDR3 has 16 residues. Germline V gene lookup returns CDR1 MDHEN and CDR2 SYDVKM. With 3 bases clipped from V and 6 bases from J, the junction kept 10 bases outside the gene matches. The chain's CDR3 is CASSLTGASQGNIQYF. Written as DNA, the CDR3 is TGTGCCAGCAGTTTGACAGGGGCTAGCCAAGGAAACATTCAGTACTTC.

V usage is TRBV5-1 and J usage is TRBJ1-1; 7 bases map to TRBD1. V shed 5 bases and J 3 bases; nucleotides not matched to a gene: 4. This CDR3 is built from 13 residues. Germline V gene data show CDR1 as SGHRS and CDR2 as YFSETQ. CDR3 in amino acids: CASSSQGDTEAFF. CDR3 in DNA: TGCGCCAGCAGTTCCCAGGGGGACACTGAAGCTTTCTTT. Variable domain in full (rest from reference TRBV5-1 and TRBJ1-1): KAGVTQTPRYLIKTRGQQVTLSCSPISGHRSVSWYQQTPGQGLQFLFEYFSETQRNKGNFPGRFSGRQFSNSRSEMNVSTLELGDSALYLCASSSQGDTEAFFGQGTRLTVV.

CDR3 sequence reads: CASSQALAANYNEQFF. CDR3 DNA: TGTGCCAGCAGCCAGGCTCTAGCGGCCAATTACAATGAGCAGTTCTTC. The chain has TRBV3-1 (or the pseudogene TRBV3-2) and TRBJ2-1; 7 bases are a match to TRBD2. Looked up from germline, CDR1 is LGHDT and CDR2 is YNNKEL (reference sequence). The junction had 9 bases not matched to a gene; V was cut back by 3 bases and J by 4 bases. The CDR3 totals 16 residues.